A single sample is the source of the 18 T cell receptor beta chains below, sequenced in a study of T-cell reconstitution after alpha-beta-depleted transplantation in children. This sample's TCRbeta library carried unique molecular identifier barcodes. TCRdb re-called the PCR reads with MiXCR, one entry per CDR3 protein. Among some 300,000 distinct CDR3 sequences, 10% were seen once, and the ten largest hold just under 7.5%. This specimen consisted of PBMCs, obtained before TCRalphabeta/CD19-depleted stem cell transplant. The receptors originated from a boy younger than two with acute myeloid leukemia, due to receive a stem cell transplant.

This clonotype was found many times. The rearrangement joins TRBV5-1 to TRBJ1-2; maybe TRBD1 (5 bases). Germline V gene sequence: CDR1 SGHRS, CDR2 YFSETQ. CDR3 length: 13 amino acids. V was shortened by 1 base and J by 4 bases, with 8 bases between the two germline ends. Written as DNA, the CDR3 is TGCGCCAGCAGCTTGCGGGGGAGCTATGGCTACACCTTC. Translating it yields CASSLRGSYGYTF. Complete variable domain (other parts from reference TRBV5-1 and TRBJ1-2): KAGVTQTPRYLIKTRGQQVTLSCSPISGHRSVSWYQQTPGQGLQFLFEYFSETQRNKGNFPGRFSGRQFSNSRSEMNVSTLELGDSALYLCASSLRGSYGYTFGSGTRLTVV.

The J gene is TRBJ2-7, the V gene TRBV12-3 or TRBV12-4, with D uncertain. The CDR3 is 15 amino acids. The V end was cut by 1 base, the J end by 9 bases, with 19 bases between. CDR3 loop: CASSLGSTISTGQYF. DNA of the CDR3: TGTGCCAGCAGTTTAGGGTCCACGATCTCTACGGGGCAGTACTTC.

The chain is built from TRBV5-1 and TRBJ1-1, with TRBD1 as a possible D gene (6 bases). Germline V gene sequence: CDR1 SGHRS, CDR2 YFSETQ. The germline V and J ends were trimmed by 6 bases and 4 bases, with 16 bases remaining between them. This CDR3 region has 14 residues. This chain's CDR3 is CASTSQGAGTEAFF. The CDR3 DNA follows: TGCGCCAGCACGTCACAGGGCGCAGGCACTGAAGCTTTCTTT.

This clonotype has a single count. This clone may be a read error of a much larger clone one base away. CDR3 sequence reads: CASRPGTGLGNERFF. DNA for the CDR3: TGTGCCAGCAGGCCCGGGACAGGCCTGGGCAATGAGCGGTTCTTC. The chain joins TRBV2 to TRBJ2-1, with 8 bases that match TRBD1. The CDR3 is 15 amino acids. Per the germline V gene, CDR1 is SNHLY and CDR2 is FYNNEI.

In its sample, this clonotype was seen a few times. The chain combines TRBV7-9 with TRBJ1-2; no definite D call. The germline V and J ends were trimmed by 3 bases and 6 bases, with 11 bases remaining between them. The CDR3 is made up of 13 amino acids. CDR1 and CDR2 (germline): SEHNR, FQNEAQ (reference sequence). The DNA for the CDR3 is TGTGCCAGCAGCTTCTGGGGTGGGGATGGCTACACCTTC. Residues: CASSFWGGDGYTF. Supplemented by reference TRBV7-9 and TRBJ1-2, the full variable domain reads DTGVSQNPRHKITKRGQNVTFRCDPISEHNRLYWYRQTLGQGPEFLTYFQNEAQLEKSRLLSDRFSAERPKGSFSTLEIQRTEQGDSAMYLCASSFWGGDGYTFGSGTRLTVV.

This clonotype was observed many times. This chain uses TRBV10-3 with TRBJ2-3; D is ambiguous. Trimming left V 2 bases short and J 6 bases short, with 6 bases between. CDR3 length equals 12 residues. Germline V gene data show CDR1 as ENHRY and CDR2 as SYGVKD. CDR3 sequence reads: CAISERSDTQYF. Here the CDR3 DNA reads TGTGCCATCAGTGAGAGAAGTGATACGCAGTATTTT.

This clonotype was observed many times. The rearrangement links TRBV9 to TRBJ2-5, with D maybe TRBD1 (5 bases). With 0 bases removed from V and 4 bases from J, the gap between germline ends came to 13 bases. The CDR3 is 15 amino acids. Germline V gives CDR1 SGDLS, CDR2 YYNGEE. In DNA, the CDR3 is TGTGCCAGCAGCGTAGAAACAGGCCTGGGAGAGACCCAGTACTTC. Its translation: CASSVETGLGETQYF.

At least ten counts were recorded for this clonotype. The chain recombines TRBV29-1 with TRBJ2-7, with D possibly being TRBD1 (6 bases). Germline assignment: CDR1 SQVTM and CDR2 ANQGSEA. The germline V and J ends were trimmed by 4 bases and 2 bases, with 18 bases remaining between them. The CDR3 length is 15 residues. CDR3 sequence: CSVGRSSGVPYEQYF. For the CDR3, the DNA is TGCAGCGTTGGAAGGTCGTCAGGGGTTCCCTACGAGCAGTACTTC.

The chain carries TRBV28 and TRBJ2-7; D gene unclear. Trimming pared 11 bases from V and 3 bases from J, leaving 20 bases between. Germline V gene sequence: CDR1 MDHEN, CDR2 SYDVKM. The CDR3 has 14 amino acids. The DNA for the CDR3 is TGTGCCCACCCTCTCCGTAAAATTGACTACGAGCAGTACTTC. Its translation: CAHPLRKIDYEQYF.

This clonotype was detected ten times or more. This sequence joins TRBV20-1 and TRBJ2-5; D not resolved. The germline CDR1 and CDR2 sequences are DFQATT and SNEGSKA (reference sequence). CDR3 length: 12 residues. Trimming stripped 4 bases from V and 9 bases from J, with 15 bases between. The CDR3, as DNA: TGCAGTGCTATACTACGGAAGGCCGCCCAGTACTTC. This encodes CSAILRKAAQYF.

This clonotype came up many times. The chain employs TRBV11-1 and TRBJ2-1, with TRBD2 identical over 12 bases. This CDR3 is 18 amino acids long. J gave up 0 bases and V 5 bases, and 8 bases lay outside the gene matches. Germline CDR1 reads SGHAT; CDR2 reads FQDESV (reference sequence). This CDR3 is CASSPGKTSGSSYNEQFF. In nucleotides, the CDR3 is TGTGCCAGCAGCCCAGGGAAGACTAGCGGGAGCTCCTACAATGAGCAGTTCTTC.

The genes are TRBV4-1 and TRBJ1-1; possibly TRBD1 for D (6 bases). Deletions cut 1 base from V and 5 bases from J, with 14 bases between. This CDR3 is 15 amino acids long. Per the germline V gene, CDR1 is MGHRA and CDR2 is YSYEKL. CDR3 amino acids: CASSQGQGLATEAFF. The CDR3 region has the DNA TGCGCCAGCAGCCAAGGTCAGGGGCTCGCGACTGAAGCTTTCTTT.

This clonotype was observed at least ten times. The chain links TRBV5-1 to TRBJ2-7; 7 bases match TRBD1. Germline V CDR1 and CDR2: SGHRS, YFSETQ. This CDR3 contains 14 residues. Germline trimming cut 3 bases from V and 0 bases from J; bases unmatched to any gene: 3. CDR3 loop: CASSWDSFSYEQYF. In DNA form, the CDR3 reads TGCGCCAGCAGCTGGGACAGTTTCTCCTACGAGCAGTACTTC.

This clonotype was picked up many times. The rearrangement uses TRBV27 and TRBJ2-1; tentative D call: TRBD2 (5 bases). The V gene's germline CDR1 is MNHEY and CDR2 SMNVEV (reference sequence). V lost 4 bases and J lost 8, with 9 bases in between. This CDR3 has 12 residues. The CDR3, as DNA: TGTGCCAGCAGTTCTCGGGGAGATGAGCAGTTCTTC. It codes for CASSSRGDEQFF.

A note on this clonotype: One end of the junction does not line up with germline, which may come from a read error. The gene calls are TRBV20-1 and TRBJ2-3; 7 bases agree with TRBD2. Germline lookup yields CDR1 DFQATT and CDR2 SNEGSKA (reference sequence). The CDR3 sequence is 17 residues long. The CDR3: CCARGPWGGSKGDTQYF. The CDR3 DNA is TGCTGTGCTAGAGGTCCGTGGGGCGGGAGTAAAGGAGATACGCAGTATTTT.

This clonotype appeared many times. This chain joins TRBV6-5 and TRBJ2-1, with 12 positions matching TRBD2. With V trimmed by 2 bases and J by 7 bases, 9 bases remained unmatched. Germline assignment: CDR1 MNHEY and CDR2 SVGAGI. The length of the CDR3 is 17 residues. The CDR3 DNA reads TGTGCCAGCAGTTACGCCAGACTAGCGGGAGCGGGGAATGAGCAGTTCTTC. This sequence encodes CASSYARLAGAGNEQFF.

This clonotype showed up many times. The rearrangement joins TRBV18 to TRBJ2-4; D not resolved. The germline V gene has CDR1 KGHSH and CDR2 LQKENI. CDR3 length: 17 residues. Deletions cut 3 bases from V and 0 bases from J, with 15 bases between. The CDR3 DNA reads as TGTGCCAGCTCACCGATTGGGCAGTCCATAGCCAAAAACATTCAGTACTTC. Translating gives CASSPIGQSIAKNIQYF.

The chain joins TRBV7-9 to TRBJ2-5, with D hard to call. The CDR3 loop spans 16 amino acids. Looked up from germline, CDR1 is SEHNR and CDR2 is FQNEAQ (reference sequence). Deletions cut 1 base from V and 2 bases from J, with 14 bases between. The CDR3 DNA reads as TGTGCCAGCAGCTTAGATTTCGCTAAGATACAAGAGACCCAGTACTTC. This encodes CASSLDFAKIQETQYF.